The 21 T cell receptor beta chains below were found in one sample sequenced in a study of blood T cell repertoires in COVID-19. The protocol was immunoSEQ multiplex PCR, while the TCRdb copy is restricted to in-frame clones and leaves out a portion. This table has roughly 290,000 clones, around 85% appearing once. The sample was peripheral blood. The receptors were sampled from a woman between 25 and 40 years old who had recovered from COVID-19.

The chain uses TRBV5-8 and TRBJ2-7; a possible D gene is TRBD1 (5 bases). Germline CDR1 is SGHTS and CDR2 is YDEGEE. V lost 1 base and J lost 5, with 10 bases in between. This CDR3 has 13 amino acids. DNA for the CDR3: TGTGCCAGCAGCTTGATTAGGGGCGACGAGCAGTACTTC. It translates to CASSLIRGDEQYF. The whole variable domain, remainder taken from reference TRBV5-8 and TRBJ2-7, is EAGVTQSPTHLIKTRGQQATLRCSPISGHTSVYWYQQALGLGLQFLLWYDEGEERNRGNFPPRFSGRQFPNYSSELNVNALELEDSALYLCASSLIRGDEQYFGPGTRLTVT.

V gene TRBV5-4 combines with J gene TRBJ1-6; D remains unclear. Germline-derived CDR1 and CDR2 are SGHNT and YYREEE (reference sequence). Trimming stripped 1 base from V and 10 bases from J, with 9 bases between. The CDR3 sequence is 13 residues long. The CDR3: CASSLLNSSPLHF. The CDR3, as DNA: TGTGCCAGCAGCTTGCTTAACAGCTCACCCCTCCACTTT.

The chain combines TRBV11-3 with TRBJ2-3, with D possibly being TRBD2 (6 bases). The length of the CDR3 is 16 residues. Trimming stripped 1 base from V and 3 bases from J, with 14 bases between. In germline, CDR1 is SGHNT, CDR2 YENEEA. CDR3 region: CASSLGEGSGTDTQYF. In DNA form, the CDR3 reads TGTGCCAGCAGCTTAGGAGAGGGGAGCGGGACAGATACGCAGTATTTT. Variable domain in full (rest from reference TRBV11-3 and TRBJ2-3): EAGVVQSPRYKIIEKKQPVAFWCNPISGHNTLYWYLQNLGQGPELLIRYENEEAVDDSQLPKDRFSAERLKGVDSTLKIQPAELGDSAVYLCASSLGEGSGTDTQYFGPGTRLTVL.

The V call is TRBV19, the J call TRBJ2-5; maybe TRBD2 (5 bases). The CDR3 extends over 14 amino acids. Trimming took off 3 bases at V and 5 bases at J, with 13 bases between the two ends. Germline V gives CDR1 LNHDA, CDR2 SQIVND (reference sequence). CDR3 residues: CASSMDLEEETQYF. The CDR3 nucleotides read TGTGCCAGTAGTATGGACTTGGAGGAGGAGACCCAGTACTTC.

The J gene is TRBJ2-3, the V gene TRBV27; D unclear. This CDR3 spans 13 amino acids. Germline values: CDR1 MNHEY, CDR2 SMNVEV (reference sequence). Trimming cost V 5 bases and J 6 bases, with 12 bases left between them. The CDR3 here is CASSTTFADTQYF. CDR3 bases: TGTGCCAGCAGTACCACCTTCGCGGATACGCAGTATTTT.

The chain carries TRBV4-3 and TRBJ2-7; 8 bases are shared with TRBD1. The CDR3 has 15 residues. V lost 0 bases and J lost 4; bases outside the gene matches: 5. Germline V gene sequence: CDR1 LGHNA, CDR2 YSLEER. As DNA, the CDR3 is TGCGCCAGCAGCCAAGATTTGCAGGGGGCTTACGAGCAGTACTTC. This translates into CASSQDLQGAYEQYF.

The chain uses TRBV29-1 and TRBJ2-7, with TRBD2 as a possible D gene (7 bases). The CDR3 runs 13 residues. Trimming pared 4 bases from V and 0 bases from J, leaving 10 bases between. Germline assignment: CDR1 SQVTM and CDR2 ANQGSEA. CDR3 amino acids: CSVGGGLSYEQYF. CDR3 nucleotide sequence: TGCAGCGTTGGGGGGGGCCTCTCCTACGAGCAGTACTTC.

The CDR3 here is CASSYRTGGDSYEQYF. The CDR3 DNA reads as TGTGCCAGCAGTTACAGGACAGGGGGCGACTCCTACGAGCAGTACTTC. The chain has TRBV6-6 and TRBJ2-7; 11 positions match TRBD1. The CDR3 covers 16 residues. Trimming removed 2 bases from V and 0 bases from J; junction bases left unmatched: 3. Germline V gene data show CDR1 as MNHNY and CDR2 as SVGAGI (reference sequence).

The table lists this clone with a count of one. The V gene is TRBV7-2, the J gene TRBJ1-6, with D possibly being TRBD1 (5 bases). The length of the CDR3 is 12 residues. Germline-derived CDR1 and CDR2 are SGHTA and FQGNSA. The ends were cut back, 3 bases at V and 14 bases at J, with 11 bases in the middle. The CDR3 DNA sequence: TGTGCCAGCAGCTTTCCTGGGGCGGCCCTCCACTTT. Its protein is CASSFPGAALHF.

The rearrangement links TRBV7-9 to TRBJ1-2, with a possible D match to TRBD1 (5 bases). Trimming pared 5 bases from V and 2 bases from J, leaving 12 bases between. Germline CDR1 is SEHNR and CDR2 is FQNEAQ (reference sequence). The CDR3 totals 14 residues. As DNA, the CDR3 is TGTGCCAGCAGCCTCTCGACAGCGAACTATGGCTACACCTTC. Protein sequence: CASSLSTANYGYTF.

The CDR3 loop reads CASLDRARPPLHF. In DNA form, the CDR3 reads TGTGCCAGCCTCGACAGGGCTCGCCCACCCCTCCACTTT. The chain joins TRBV28 to TRBJ1-6, with 7 nucleotides matching TRBD1. The CDR3 contains 13 residues. Losses at the gene ends were 8 bases for V and 11 bases for J; bases not matched to a gene: 9. Germline CDR1 and CDR2: MDHEN and SYDVKM.

This chain connects TRBV7-2 to TRBJ1-2; 12 bases are a match to TRBD1. The CDR3 contains 15 residues. V shed 3 bases and J 4 bases; nucleotides not matched to a gene: 3. The germline V gene encodes CDR1 SGHTA and CDR2 FQGNSA. The CDR3 sequence: CASSLEGQGAYGYTF. Here the CDR3 DNA reads TGTGCCAGCAGCTTGGAGGGACAGGGGGCCTATGGCTACACCTTC.

The CDR3 spells CASSYSGHEQFF. The CDR3 bases are TGTGCCAGCAGTTATTCGGGTCATGAGCAGTTCTTC. The chain couples TRBV28 to TRBJ2-1; unclear D gene. V was pared by 4 bases and J by 8 bases, with 9 bases between. This CDR3 is built from 12 residues. The germline gives CDR1 MDHEN, CDR2 SYDVKM.

The rearrangement joins TRBV5-5 to TRBJ1-1; D remains ambiguous. Germline assignment: CDR1 SGHKS and CDR2 YYEKEE (reference sequence). V was trimmed by 2 bases and J by 0 bases, leaving 5 bases between them. CDR3 length: 13 amino acids. CDR3 residues: CASSLYLNTEAFF. The CDR3 region has the DNA TGTGCCAGCAGCTTATATCTGAACACTGAAGCTTTCTTT.

The chain links TRBV19 to TRBJ2-7; 9 bases match TRBD2. Per the germline V gene, CDR1 is LNHDA and CDR2 is SQIVND (reference sequence). This CDR3 contains 15 residues. Unmatched junction bases numbered 9, after V lost 4 bases and J lost 5 bases. DNA for the CDR3: TGTGCCAGTAGTAAAGGGGGCGGGAGGGCCGACGAGCAGTACTTC. This gives the protein CASSKGGGRADEQYF. Full variable domain (missing parts from reference TRBV19 and TRBJ2-7): DGGITQSPKYLFRKEGQNVTLSCEQNLNHDAMYWYRQDPGQGLRLIYYSQIVNDFQKGDIAEGYSVSREKKESFPLTVTSAQKNPTAFYLCASSKGGGRADEQYFGPGTRLTVT.

The J gene is TRBJ1-4, the V gene TRBV7-8; D is ambiguous. This CDR3 comprises 14 residues. Germline CDR1 and CDR2: SGHVS and FQNEAQ. The ends were cut back, 3 bases at V and 5 bases at J, with 10 bases in the middle. In DNA form, the CDR3 reads TGTGCCAGCAGCTTGGGCAGGCCCAATGAAAAACTGTTTTTT. This gives the protein CASSLGRPNEKLFF.

V gene TRBV27 combines with J gene TRBJ1-6; 12 bases are a match to TRBD1. This CDR3 spans 15 amino acids. The junction had 5 bases not matched to a gene; V was cut back by 5 bases and J by 9 bases. Germline V lookup: CDR1 MNHEY, CDR2 SMNVEV (reference sequence). The CDR3 nucleotides are TGTGCCAGCAGTCCCGGGACAGGGGGCATTTCACCCCTCCACTTT. Residues: CASSPGTGGISPLHF.

The chain links TRBV5-5 to TRBJ2-7; D might be TRBD2 (5 bases). Germline V gene sequence: CDR1 SGHKS, CDR2 YYEKEE (reference sequence). The CDR3 is 15 residues long. The V end lost 4 bases, the J end lost 3 bases, and 17 bases lay between the germline ends. The CDR3 loop reads CASSITARAVYEQYF. CDR3 sequence (DNA): TGTGCCAGCAGCATTACTGCGAGGGCTGTCTACGAGCAGTACTTC.

The chain carries TRBV7-8 and TRBJ2-7, with D maybe TRBD1 (6 bases). With 5 bases removed from V and 3 bases from J, the gap between germline ends came to 17 bases. Germline loops: CDR1 SGHVS, CDR2 FQNEAQ. The CDR3 runs to 15 residues. The DNA for the CDR3 is TGTGCCAGCAGCCAGGCGGGCAGGGGAAACTACGAGCAGTACTTC. It yields the protein CASSQAGRGNYEQYF.

The chain employs TRBV6-4 and TRBJ1-1; TRBD1 might be the D (6 bases). The CDR3 loop spans 15 amino acids. Germline CDR1 and CDR2: MRHNA and SNTAGT. Between the trimmed V and J ends, which lost 6 bases and 1 base, there was a span of 15 bases. The CDR3 here is CASRPGQTGNTEAFF. The CDR3 DNA reads TGTGCCAGCAGACCGGGTCAGACAGGGAACACTGAAGCTTTCTTT.

Here the CDR3 reads CSVEPGQGGYEQYF. CDR3 DNA: TGCAGCGTCGAACCGGGACAGGGAGGATACGAGCAGTACTTC. The chain carries TRBV29-1 and TRBJ2-7; 9 bases line up with TRBD1. V was clipped by 6 bases and J by 4 bases; unmatched bases: 10. CDR1 SQVTM and CDR2 ANQGSEA come from the germline V gene. The CDR3 runs to 14 residues.